The 22 T cell receptor beta chains presented below share a single source sample, sequenced in a study of blood T cell repertoires in COVID-19. Using immunoSEQ multiplex PCR, the repertoire was profiled, and TCRdb retains in-frame clones only, with some absent. The sample holds a few hundred thousand clones, roughly 83% seen once. Material: peripheral blood. These receptors were collected from an elderly man with acute or convalescent COVID-19.

The chain employs TRBV24-1 and TRBJ2-5; 7 bases are a match to TRBD2. The CDR3 contains 15 residues. The germline gives CDR1 KGHDR, CDR2 SFDVKD. Germline trimming cut 4 bases from V and 4 bases from J; bases unmatched to any gene: 8. Here the CDR3 DNA reads TGTGCCACCAGTGAAGGCGGGAGCGGTCGAGAGACCCAGTACTTC. This gives the protein CATSEGGSGRETQYF.

This chain joins TRBV5-4 and TRBJ2-4; 7 bases match TRBD2. Losses at the gene ends were 4 bases for V and 4 bases for J; bases not matched to a gene: 5. The V gene's germline CDR1 is SGHNT and CDR2 YYREEE (reference sequence). This CDR3 has 14 residues. CDR3: CASSLRAGKNIQYF. The CDR3, as DNA: TGTGCCAGCAGCCTCCGAGCGGGGAAAAACATTCAGTACTTC.

V usage is TRBV7-9 and J usage is TRBJ2-1; 8 positions agree with TRBD2. The CDR3 is made up of 17 amino acids. The V and J ends lost 4 bases and 5 bases, in that order; junction bases with no gene match: 13. Germline V gene lookup returns CDR1 SEHNR and CDR2 FQNEAQ (reference sequence). The CDR3 is CASSSTSGLGGHNEQFF. CDR3 coding DNA: TGTGCCAGCAGCTCAACCTCGGGACTAGGAGGGCACAATGAGCAGTTCTTC.

This chain connects TRBV5-4 to TRBJ2-1, with 8 bases identical to TRBD1. V dropped 4 bases and J dropped 5; count of bases not matched to a gene: 8. Germline V gives CDR1 SGHNT, CDR2 YYREEE (reference sequence). This CDR3 is built from 15 residues. CDR3 bases: TGTGCCAGCAGCGAGAGACAGGGGACGGACAATGAGCAGTTCTTC. Translating it yields CASSERQGTDNEQFF.

The rearrangement joins TRBV27 to TRBJ1-2; D is possibly TRBD1 (6 bases). The CDR3 has 14 amino acids. V was shortened by 5 bases and J by 1 base, with 11 bases between the two germline ends. From germline, CDR1 is MNHEY and CDR2 SMNVEV (reference sequence). CDR3 amino acids: CASSKAGVNYGYTF. CDR3 in DNA: TGTGCCAGCAGTAAGGCAGGGGTTAACTATGGCTACACCTTC.

The V call is TRBV5-1, the J call TRBJ2-5; weak D call: TRBD2 (5 bases). Germline CDR1 and CDR2: SGHRS and YFSETQ. This CDR3 comprises 17 residues. V lost 1 base, J lost 5 bases, and 21 bases lay in between. This CDR3 is CASSLNPRAVGVETQYF. The CDR3 DNA is TGCGCCAGCAGCTTGAATCCGAGGGCAGTGGGCGTGGAGACCCAGTACTTC. Drawing the rest from reference TRBV5-1 and TRBJ2-5, the complete variable domain is KAGVTQTPRYLIKTRGQQVTLSCSPISGHRSVSWYQQTPGQGLQFLFEYFSETQRNKGNFPGRFSGRQFSNSRSEMNVSTLELGDSALYLCASSLNPRAVGVETQYFGPGTRLLVL.

The rearrangement joins TRBV24-1 to TRBJ2-3; TRBD1 aligns across 7 bases. Germline V gives CDR1 KGHDR, CDR2 SFDVKD. The ends lost 3 bases at V and 1 base at J; junction bases unmatched: 15. The CDR3 loop spans 19 amino acids. CDR3 residues: CATSDPPPYRGDGTDTQYF. In nucleotides, the CDR3 is TGTGCCACCAGTGATCCACCCCCCTACAGGGGTGATGGCACAGATACGCAGTATTTT.

The chain combines TRBV6-4 with TRBJ2-1, with 8 bases that match TRBD2. Germline V gene data show CDR1 as MRHNA and CDR2 as SNTAGT. This CDR3 contains 15 residues. V was pared by 8 bases and J by 2 bases, with 8 bases of the junction left unmatched. The CDR3 loop reads CASRAGGQPYNEQFF. The DNA of the CDR3 is TGTGCCAGCCGCGCGGGGGGCCAACCCTACAATGAGCAGTTCTTC.

The gene calls are TRBV24-1 and TRBJ1-5; D is perhaps TRBD1 (5 bases). The CDR3 has 11 residues. The germline V gene has CDR1 KGHDR and CDR2 SFDVKD. Trimming stripped 9 bases from V and 5 bases from J, with 7 bases between. The CDR3 spells CATGADQPQHF. DNA of the CDR3: TGTGCCACCGGGGCAGATCAGCCCCAGCATTTT.

CDR3 nucleotide sequence: TGTGCCTGGAGTGTACGCGGGACAGGGAAAAGTCATTCTGGCTACACCTTC. Its translation is CAWSVRGTGKSHSGYTF. The rearrangement joins TRBV30 to TRBJ1-2; 9 positions match TRBD1. V shed 0 bases, J shed 7 bases, and the junction held 15 bases outside the gene matches. Germline loops: CDR1 GTSNPN, CDR2 SVGIG (reference sequence). The length of the CDR3 is 17 residues.

V usage is TRBV5-1 and J usage is TRBJ2-7; 9 bases agree with TRBD1. CDR3 size: 14 residues. The J segment lost 6 bases and the V segment lost 4 bases, leaving 8 bases of the junction unmatched. CDR1 SGHRS and CDR2 YFSETQ come from the germline V gene. CDR3 protein: CASSLGQGTSEQYF. CDR3 DNA: TGCGCCAGCAGCCTGGGACAGGGTACTAGCGAGCAGTACTTC.

The genes are TRBV7-3 and TRBJ2-3; 7 bases align to TRBD1. The germline gives CDR1 SGHTA, CDR2 FQGTGA. V dropped 3 bases and J dropped 3; count of bases not matched to a gene: 6. The CDR3 runs to 15 residues. The CDR3 bases are TGTGCCAGCAGCTTTAACAGGGGTCCGACAGATACGCAGTATTTT. Its translation: CASSFNRGPTDTQYF.

The chain's CDR3 is CASSPQGWNYGYTF. The DNA for the CDR3 is TGTGCCAGCAGCCCACAGGGTTGGAACTATGGCTACACCTTC. This chain links TRBV7-2 with TRBJ1-2, with D perhaps TRBD1 (6 bases). CDR1 is SGHTA and CDR2 is FQGNSA in the germline V gene. V gave up 5 bases and J gave up 2 bases, with 12 bases separating them. The CDR3 has 14 amino acids.

This sequence joins TRBV20-1 and TRBJ2-2; 11 bases are a match to TRBD2. CDR3 size: 16 residues. Germline V CDR1 and CDR2: DFQATT, SNEGSKA (reference sequence). Trimming at V came to 3 bases and at J to 1 base, leaving 4 bases not matched to a gene. CDR3 residues: CSASRGLAVNTGELFF. CDR3 bases: TGCAGTGCTAGTCGGGGACTAGCGGTGAACACCGGGGAGCTGTTTTTT.

The chain employs TRBV4-1 and TRBJ2-1; 9 nucleotides agree with TRBD2. V was pared by 4 bases and J by 4 bases, with 5 bases of the junction left unmatched. Germline V gene sequence: CDR1 MGHRA, CDR2 YSYEKL. CDR3 length equals 15 residues. The CDR3 coding sequence is TGCGCCAGCAGCCCCAGACTAGCGGTATACAATGAGCAGTTCTTC. Protein product: CASSPRLAVYNEQFF.

CDR3 nucleotide sequence: TGTGCCATCAGTGCAGGTTACGAGCAGTACTTC. As protein: CAISAGYEQYF. The rearrangement links TRBV10-3 to TRBJ2-7; D uncertain. The V end was cut by 4 bases, the J end by 4 bases, with 5 bases between. The CDR3 has 11 residues. Germline V CDR1 and CDR2: ENHRY, SYGVKD.

J is TRBJ2-1 and V is TRBV4-1, with D maybe TRBD1 (7 bases). Germline lookup yields CDR1 MGHRA and CDR2 YSYEKL. This CDR3 has 16 residues. Trimming shortened V by 1 base and J by 4 bases, and 14 bases separated the two germline ends. CDR3 coding DNA: TGCGCCAGCAGCCAAGTTGGCAGGGGGGAGTACAATGAGCAGTTCTTC. This sequence encodes CASSQVGRGEYNEQFF.

The chain combines TRBV12-3 or TRBV12-4 with TRBJ2-7; 9 nucleotides align to TRBD2. The CDR3 runs 13 residues. Trimming took 8 bases from V and 0 from J; bases not matched to a gene: 2. The DNA for the CDR3 is TGTGCCAGCCGTAGCGGGAGCTCCTACGAGCAGTACTTC. As protein: CASRSGSSYEQYF.

The rearrangement links TRBV29-1 to TRBJ1-1, with unresolved D. Trimming removed 7 bases from V and 8 bases from J, with 14 bases in between. The germline V gene has CDR1 SQVTM and CDR2 ANQGSEA. This CDR3 has 11 residues. The CDR3: CSAADGPEAFF. The DNA for the CDR3 is TGCAGCGCCGCGGATGGCCCCGAAGCTTTCTTT.

J is TRBJ2-4 and V is TRBV28; 8 bases line up with TRBD2. The CDR3 consists of 16 residues. V shed 5 bases, J shed 0 bases, and the junction held 6 bases outside the gene matches. Germline assignment: CDR1 MDHEN and CDR2 SYDVKM. The CDR3 coding sequence is TGTGCCAGCAGTCCCTCCGGGAGGGGAGCCAAAAACATTCAGTACTTC. Encoded protein: CASSPSGRGAKNIQYF.

This chain links TRBV2 with TRBJ1-1; weak D call: TRBD1 (5 bases). Trimming cost V 8 bases and J 6 bases, with 16 bases left between them. This CDR3 is built from 13 residues. Looked up from germline, CDR1 is SNHLY and CDR2 is FYNNEI. The CDR3 region is CASGRARDAEAFF. In DNA, the CDR3 is TGTGCCAGCGGTCGCGCCAGGGATGCTGAAGCTTTCTTT.

This clone appeared once. This chain connects TRBV6-5 to TRBJ2-7; no clear D. Trimming shortened V by 4 bases and J by 9 bases, and 10 bases separated the two germline ends. The CDR3 length is 11 residues. Per germline, CDR1 MNHEY and CDR2 SVGAGI. CDR3 protein: CASSFAAVQYF. CDR3 DNA sequence: TGTGCCAGCAGTTTTGCGGCAGTGCAGTACTTC.